The entry below describes one T cell receptor beta chain. The source of the sample is a study of blood T cell repertoires in COVID-19. Looking at the study overall: Nucleic acid was either cDNA or gDNA, and it came from T cells, B-cell-depleted T cells, or PBMCs.

The protocol was immunoSEQ multiplex PCR, while the TCRdb copy is restricted to in-frame clones and leaves out a portion. The sample records about 120,000 clones, 70% to 90% being singletons. This CDR3 comprises 14 residues. Germline trimming cut 5 bases from V and 5 bases from J; bases unmatched to any gene: 5. Germline loops: CDR1 MNHEY, CDR2 SVGAGI. This chain connects TRBV6-5 to TRBJ1-2; 10 bases align to TRBD1. The sample was peripheral blood. The source of this sequence is a woman aged 50 to 65 with acute or convalescent COVID-19. CDR3 nucleotides: TGTGCCAGCAGTCCGGGACAGGGGTATTATGGCTACACCTTC. Protein sequence: CASSPGQGYYGYTF.